This TCR beta chain was sequenced in a study of glioma-infiltrating T cells after dendritic cell vaccination. Study summary: Glioblastoma patients came from Phase I and II dendritic cell vaccination trials. Three intradermal dendritic cell vaccine injections were given every two weeks. Study observations and caveats: The cohort had few patients with full blood and tumor sets. Longer survival after dendritic cell vaccination followed higher pretreatment TIL content.

Time point in this sample: after dendritic cell vaccination, including at tumor progression/relapse. CDR1 and CDR2 (germline): MNHEY, SMNVEV (reference sequence). CDR3 size: 14 residues. Trimming at V came to 3 bases and at J to 7 bases, leaving 3 bases not matched to a gene. Assay used: immunoSEQ multiplex PCR; TCRdb lists only in-frame clones, some missing. This table has some 78,000 clones, about 85% appearing once. In regard to this clone: Antigen unknown.

The chain employs TRBV27 and TRBJ1-4, with TRBD1 identical over 9 bases. The specimen comprised blood, sampled after dendritic cell vaccination. The source is a human donor with glioblastoma. The CDR3 protein is CASSLGTGFEKLFF. CDR3 bases: TGTGCCAGCAGTTTGGGGACAGGGTTTGAAAAACTGTTTTTT.